One sample yielded the 14 T cell receptor beta chains listed below, sequenced in a study of identical twins. TCRdb called the 5' RACE reads again in MiXCR, with one record for every CDR3 protein. Among about 210,000 distinct CDR3 sequences listed, about a tenth were seen once. Specimen: memory (CD45RO+) T cells sorted from blood. All receptors derive from a woman between 18 and 30 years old in good health.

The chain has TRBV4-3 and TRBJ2-3; 7 bases line up with TRBD2. The germline V gene encodes CDR1 LGHNA and CDR2 YSLEER. With 1 base clipped from V and 6 bases from J, the junction kept 7 bases outside the gene matches. The CDR3 covers 15 residues. The CDR3, as DNA: TGCGCCAGCAGCCAAGTGAGAACTAGCGAGGATACGCAGTATTTT. The encoded protein is CASSQVRTSEDTQYF.

The table lists this clonotype with a few counts. J is TRBJ2-7 and V is TRBV20-1, with 7 bases matching TRBD1. Germline loops: CDR1 DFQATT, CDR2 SNEGSKA (reference sequence). V lost 5 bases and J lost 3; bases outside the gene matches: 4. The CDR3 is 12 residues long. CDR3 DNA: TGCAGTGCTGGAAGACAGGGCTACGAGCAGTACTTC. Amino acid sequence: CSAGRQGYEQYF.

The V and J genes are TRBV5-1 and TRBJ2-7; D is unclear. V lost 5 bases to trimming and J lost 3 bases, with 18 bases between them. Per germline, CDR1 SGHRS and CDR2 YFSETQ. This CDR3 spans 15 amino acids. The CDR3 DNA sequence: TGCGCCAGCAGGCATAACTCACTCGCCTACTACGAGCAGTACTTC. Translation: CASRHNSLAYYEQYF.

This clonotype was seen repeatedly, ten times or more. Here the CDR3 DNA reads TGTGCCAGCAGTTTTTTGGCGGGAGTCGAGCAGTACTTC. Translation gives CASSFLAGVEQYF. The chain employs TRBV12-3 or TRBV12-4 and TRBJ2-7, with TRBD2 matching 7 bases. The CDR3 contains 13 residues. Germline trimming cut 3 bases from V and 6 bases from J; bases unmatched to any gene: 5.

V usage is TRBV18 and J usage is TRBJ2-1; TRBD2 matches at 8 bases. The junction had 9 bases not matched to a gene; V was cut back by 2 bases and J by 9 bases. The CDR3 sequence is 15 residues long. Germline CDR1 is KGHSH and CDR2 is LQKENI. The CDR3 reads CASSPTTSGYREQFF. The CDR3 DNA reads as TGTGCCAGCTCACCAACTACTAGCGGCTATCGTGAGCAGTTCTTC.

The V and J genes are TRBV6-1 and TRBJ2-7, with TRBD2 matching 7 bases. The V segment lost 7 bases and the J segment 2 bases; nucleotides outside the gene matches: 11. Germline V CDR1 and CDR2: MNHNS, SASEGT. The CDR3 runs 15 residues. CDR3 in amino acids: CASTHGGGRAYEQYF. In DNA form, the CDR3 reads TGTGCCAGCACTCACGGCGGAGGGAGGGCCTACGAGCAGTACTTC.

This clonotype was seen ten or more times. This rearrangement joins TRBV6-6 to TRBJ2-2; no firm D call. Trimming left V 6 bases short and J 7 bases short, with 9 bases between. In germline, CDR1 is MNHNY, CDR2 SVGAGI (reference sequence). The CDR3 runs to 12 residues. CDR3 sequence reads: CASRIPGGELFF. In nucleotides, the CDR3 is TGTGCCAGCAGGATCCCTGGCGGGGAGCTGTTTTTT.

Ten or more counts support this clonotype. This chain joins TRBV11-2 and TRBJ2-5; 7 positions match TRBD2. V shed 0 bases and J 3 bases; nucleotides not matched to a gene: 7. This CDR3 is 16 amino acids long. CDR1 and CDR2 (germline): SGHAT, FQNNGV. The CDR3 sequence is CASSLDGRGREETQYF. The CDR3 DNA sequence: TGTGCCAGCAGCTTAGATGGGAGGGGACGGGAAGAGACCCAGTACTTC.

This clonotype was recorded a few times. This chain connects TRBV9 to TRBJ2-3, with 15 positions matching TRBD2. The CDR3 has 15 amino acids. The germline V gene has CDR1 SGDLS and CDR2 YYNGEE. Trimming took 3 bases from V and 5 from J; bases not matched to a gene: 1. DNA of the CDR3: TGTGCCAGCAGCGGGGGACTAGCGGGAGGAGATACGCAGTATTTT. The encoded protein is CASSGGLAGGDTQYF.

This clonotype was recorded at least ten times. The chain employs TRBV20-1 and TRBJ2-3, with D perhaps assigned TRBD1 or TRBD2 (6 bases each). CDR1 and CDR2 from the germline V gene are DFQATT and SNEGSKA (reference sequence). The ends were cut back, 3 bases at V and 4 bases at J, with 14 bases in the middle. CDR3 length equals 14 residues. CDR3 amino acids: CSASRGAPADTQYF. The CDR3 nucleotides are TGCAGTGCTAGTAGGGGGGCCCCGGCAGATACGCAGTATTTT.

The sample holds a few counts of this clonotype. This sequence joins TRBV9 and TRBJ2-2, with D maybe TRBD2 (5 bases). CDR3 length equals 12 residues. Trimming left V 7 bases short and J 1 base short, with 5 bases between. Germline CDR1 reads SGDLS; CDR2 reads YYNGEE. CDR3 DNA: TGTGCCAGCGAGGGGAACACCGGGGAGCTGTTTTTT. Encoded protein: CASEGNTGELFF. Complete variable domain (other parts from reference TRBV9 and TRBJ2-2): DSGVTQTPKHLITATGQRVTLRCSPRSGDLSVYWYQQSLDQGLQFLIQYYNGEERAKGNILERFSAQQFPDLHSELNLSSLELGDSALYFCASEGNTGELFFGEGSRLTVL.

This chain uses TRBV20-1 with TRBJ2-1; D is ambiguous. Trimming removed 1 base from V and 4 bases from J, with 5 bases in between. Germline loops: CDR1 DFQATT, CDR2 SNEGSKA (reference sequence). There are 12 residues in the CDR3. CDR3 DNA: TGCAGTGCTAGAGGATATTACAATGAGCAGTTCTTC. It yields the protein CSARGYYNEQFF.

This clonotype is medium-sized in the sample. The junction shows a germline mismatch at one end, possibly a read error. The CDR3 nucleotides read TGCCGTGGGACCACGACAGGAGCCGGTGAGGGCTTT. Protein product: CRGTTTGAGEGF. The V gene is TRBV20-1, the J gene TRBJ1-1; possibly TRBD1 for D (6 bases). Germline CDR1 DFQATT, CDR2 SNEGSKA (reference sequence). The CDR3 consists of 12 residues.

This clonotype was seen a handful of times. V and J are TRBV9 and TRBJ2-3; the D gene is possibly TRBD1 (5 bases). The CDR3 totals 15 residues. In germline, CDR1 is SGDLS, CDR2 YYNGEE. Trimming cost V 4 bases and J 6 bases, with 18 bases left between them. CDR3 residues: CASSPQGSRVDTQYF. CDR3 in DNA: TGTGCCAGCAGCCCGCAGGGCAGTCGTGTGGATACGCAGTATTTT.